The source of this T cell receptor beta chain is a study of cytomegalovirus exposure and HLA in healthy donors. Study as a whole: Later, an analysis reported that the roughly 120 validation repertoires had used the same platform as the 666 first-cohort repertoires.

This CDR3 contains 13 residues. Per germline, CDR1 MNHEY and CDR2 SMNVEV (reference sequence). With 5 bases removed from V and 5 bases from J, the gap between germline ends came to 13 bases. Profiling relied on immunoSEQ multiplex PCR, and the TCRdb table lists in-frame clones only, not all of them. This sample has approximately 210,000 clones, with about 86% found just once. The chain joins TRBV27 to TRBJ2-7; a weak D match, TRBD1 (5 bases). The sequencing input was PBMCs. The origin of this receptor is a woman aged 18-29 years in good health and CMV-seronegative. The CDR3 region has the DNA TGTGCCAGCAGTCTCAATAGGGGCCACGAGCAGTACTTC. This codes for CASSLNRGHEQYF.